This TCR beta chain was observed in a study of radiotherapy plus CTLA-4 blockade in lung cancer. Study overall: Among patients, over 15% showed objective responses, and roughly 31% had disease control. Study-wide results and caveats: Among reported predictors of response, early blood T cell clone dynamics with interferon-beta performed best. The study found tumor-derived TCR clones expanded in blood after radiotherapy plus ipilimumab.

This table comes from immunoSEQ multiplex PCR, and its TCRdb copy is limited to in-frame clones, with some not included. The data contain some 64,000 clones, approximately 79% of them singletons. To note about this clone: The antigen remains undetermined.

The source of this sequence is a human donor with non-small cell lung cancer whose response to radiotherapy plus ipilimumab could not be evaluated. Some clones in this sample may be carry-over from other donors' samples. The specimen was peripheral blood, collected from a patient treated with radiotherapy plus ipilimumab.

The CDR3 loop is CASTRNNEQFF. The CDR3 nucleotides are TGTGCCAGCACTCGTAACAATGAGCAGTTCTTC. The chain carries TRBV27 and TRBJ2-1; no firm D call. With 7 bases removed from V and 5 bases from J, the gap between germline ends came to 6 bases. The CDR3 contains 11 residues. Germline CDR1 is MNHEY and CDR2 is SMNVEV (reference sequence).